These 30 T cell receptor beta chains were all obtained from the same sample, sequenced in a study of pediatric ulcerative colitis. Sequenced by immunoSEQ multiplex PCR; TCRdb stores in-frame clones only, minus some. Here the sample spans more than 50,000 clones, 77% being singletons. The sample consisted of blood. These receptors were taken from a boy aged 5 to 17 with moderate ulcerative colitis.

The chain has TRBV6-5 and TRBJ1-1; 7 bases line up with TRBD1. CDR3 length equals 14 residues. V lost 6 bases to trimming and J lost 0 bases; unmatched junction nucleotides: 4. The germline CDR1 and CDR2 sequences are MNHEY and SVGAGI. CDR3 residues: CASRYDRVNTEAFF. CDR3 DNA: TGTGCCAGCAGGTACGACAGGGTGAACACTGAAGCTTTCTTT.

The chain couples TRBV27 to TRBJ2-1; D is possibly TRBD2 (6 bases). With 3 bases removed from V and 5 bases from J, the gap between germline ends came to 11 bases. Germline V lookup: CDR1 MNHEY, CDR2 SMNVEV (reference sequence). The CDR3 has 14 residues. CDR3 nucleotides: TGTGCCAGCAGTTTCCGCGGGGCAAACAATGAGCAGTTCTTC. Translating it yields CASSFRGANNEQFF.

The chain has TRBV6-1 and TRBJ2-2, with no clear D. CDR1 and CDR2 (germline): MNHNS, SASEGT. The CDR3 loop spans 13 amino acids. V was cut by 6 bases and J by 5 bases, with 10 bases left in between. The CDR3 DNA sequence: TGTGCCAGCAGACTTACAGAGACCGGGGAGCTGTTTTTT. It translates to CASRLTETGELFF.

The J gene is TRBJ2-7, the V gene TRBV2; 11 bases are a match to TRBD2. There are 15 residues in the CDR3. Unmatched junction bases numbered 9, after V lost 6 bases and J lost 5 bases. Germline V gives CDR1 SNHLY, CDR2 FYNNEI. The CDR3 DNA reads as TGTGCCAGCAGCGTCGTAGCGGGAGGGCCCCACGAGCAGTACTTC. This codes for CASSVVAGGPHEQYF.

Only a few counts were recorded for this clone. The J gene is TRBJ1-1, the V gene TRBV15; D is uncertain. V lost 0 bases and J lost 6, with 14 bases in between. The CDR3 sequence is 15 residues long. Germline CDR1 and CDR2: LNHNV and YYDKDF (reference sequence). The CDR3 loop reads CATSRDQGGRPEAFF. The CDR3 coding sequence is TGTGCCACCAGCAGAGATCAAGGAGGGAGGCCTGAAGCTTTCTTT.

The rearrangement joins TRBV4-3 to TRBJ2-7; D uncertain. V was shortened by 1 base and J by 6 bases, with 13 bases between the two germline ends. The germline gives CDR1 LGHNA, CDR2 YSLEER. The CDR3 has 14 amino acids. The CDR3 DNA follows: TGCGCCAGCAGCCAAGGCCGGCCGGTTGGCGAGCAGTACTTC. Its protein product is CASSQGRPVGEQYF.

The chain uses TRBV29-1 and TRBJ1-2; 10 positions match TRBD1. Trimming cost V 5 bases and J 6 bases; bases outside gene matches: 12. Germline-derived CDR1 and CDR2 are SQVTM and ANQGSEA. The CDR3 length is 15 residues. CDR3 nucleotide sequence: TGCAGCGTTTCCCGAGGGACAGGGGTCTCGAATGGCTACACCTTC. Translated, it gives CSVSRGTGVSNGYTF.

The chain links TRBV5-6 to TRBJ1-2; D uncertain. The germline V gene encodes CDR1 SGHDT and CDR2 YYEEEE. The length of the CDR3 is 12 residues. V dropped 4 bases and J dropped 8 bases, with 12 bases sitting between them. The CDR3 region is CASSKRLGGYTF. As DNA, the CDR3 is TGTGCCAGCAGCAAACGGCTCGGCGGCTACACCTTC.

The chain combines TRBV5-1 with TRBJ1-2; D may be TRBD1 (5 bases). Germline CDR1 and CDR2: SGHRS and YFSETQ. This CDR3 region has 17 residues. With 3 bases removed from V and 2 bases from J, the gap between germline ends came to 20 bases. The CDR3 region is CASSSGLDLGPNYGYTF. As DNA, the CDR3 is TGCGCCAGCAGCTCCGGACTAGACCTGGGGCCCAACTATGGCTACACCTTC.

The V call is TRBV5-6, the J call TRBJ2-7; weak D call: TRBD1 (5 bases). The CDR3 has 12 residues. The V gene's germline CDR1 is SGHDT and CDR2 YYEEEE. V lost 2 bases, J lost 6 bases, and 9 bases lay in between. CDR3 nucleotides: TGTGCCAGCAGCTTCCCCCAGGGCGAGCAGTACTTC. Amino acids: CASSFPQGEQYF.

The rearrangement joins TRBV5-1 to TRBJ1-5; D gene unclear. The CDR3 totals 16 residues. Germline V gene data show CDR1 as SGHRS and CDR2 as YFSETQ. V was pared by 0 bases and J by 7 bases, with 17 bases between. In nucleotides, the CDR3 is TGCGCCAGCAGCTTGGATCCGTTGGGAAAGAACCAGCCCCAGCATTTT. Residues: CASSLDPLGKNQPQHF.

The CDR3 DNA sequence: TGTGCCTGGAGTTTCCAACTCGGACAGGGACAAGAGACCCAGTACTTC. Residues: CAWSFQLGQGQETQYF. The chain recombines TRBV30 with TRBJ2-5; 8 bases match TRBD1. Per the germline V gene, CDR1 is GTSNPN and CDR2 is SVGIG (reference sequence). Trimming cost V 2 bases and J 2 bases; bases outside gene matches: 10. CDR3 size: 16 residues.

Note on this clone: At one end the junction does not follow the germline gene, possibly because of a read error. The rearrangement joins TRBV15 to TRBJ2-2; no firm D call. The CDR3 consists of 13 residues. Germline lookup yields CDR1 LNHNV and CDR2 YYDKDF (reference sequence). The CDR3 nucleotides read TGTGCCACCAGCAGAGATGAGACCGTGGAGCTGTTTTTT. Encoded protein: CATSRDETVELFF.

This rearrangement joins TRBV7-2 to TRBJ2-5; possible D gene TRBD1, 5 bases. Trimming took off 11 bases at V and 4 bases at J, with 17 bases between the two ends. The CDR3 loop spans 13 amino acids. Looked up from germline, CDR1 is SGHTA and CDR2 is FQGNSA. CDR3 amino acids: CALSLGPVETQYF. CDR3 sequence (DNA): TGTGCCCTCTCTTTGGGGCCTGTAGAGACCCAGTACTTC.

The chain couples TRBV13 to TRBJ1-4, with D perhaps matching TRBD1 (5 bases). Germline V gene sequence: CDR1 PRHDT, CDR2 FYEKMQ (reference sequence). The V and J ends lost 0 bases and 4 bases respectively, with 12 bases between them. This CDR3 spans 16 amino acids. CDR3 in DNA: TGTGCCAGCAGCTTAGGTCGGATGGGGGTTAATGAAAAACTGTTTTTT. This sequence encodes CASSLGRMGVNEKLFF.

This clone has a handful of counts. The rearrangement joins TRBV2 to TRBJ2-5, with unresolved D. CDR1 is SNHLY and CDR2 is FYNNEI in the germline V gene. CDR3 length: 13 residues. The V gene lost 4 bases and the J gene lost 0 bases, with 6 bases spanning the gap. The CDR3 sequence is CASSGRYQETQYF. DNA for the CDR3: TGTGCCAGCAGTGGACGGTACCAAGAGACCCAGTACTTC.

The rearrangement joins TRBV15 to TRBJ1-2, with a possible D match to TRBD1 (5 bases). This CDR3 has 15 residues. V was clipped by 8 bases and J by 5 bases, with 21 bases between them. CDR1 LNHNV and CDR2 YYDKDF come from the germline V gene (reference sequence). This CDR3 reads CATSRPDRGEYGYTF. The CDR3 DNA is TGTGCCACCTCCAGGCCAGACCGAGGGGAGTATGGCTACACCTTC. The whole variable domain, remainder taken from reference TRBV15 and TRBJ1-2, is DAMVIQNPRYQVTQFGKPVTLSCSQTLNHNVMYWYQQKSSQAPKLLFHYYDKDFNNEADTPDNFQSRRPNTSFCFLDIRSPGLGDTAMYLCATSRPDRGEYGYTFGSGTRLTVV.

There are a few counts of this clone. The rearrangement links TRBV5-5 to TRBJ2-1; D might be TRBD1 or TRBD2, each matching 5 bases. V was trimmed by 0 bases and J by 12 bases, leaving 7 bases between them. The germline V gene has CDR1 SGHKS and CDR2 YYEKEE (reference sequence). The length of the CDR3 is 11 residues. This CDR3 reads CASSLGDGQFF. The CDR3 coding sequence is TGTGCCAGCAGCTTGGGGGACGGGCAGTTCTTC.

The V gene is TRBV21-1, the J gene TRBJ2-5; no check of the table's D call, TRBD1, against the DNA was made. TRBV21-1 is a pseudogene. CDR3 length: 15 amino acids. The CDR3: CASSNRARGQGSQYF. The DNA of the CDR3 is TGTGCCAGCAGCAATCGCGCTAGGGGGCAGGGGAGCCAGTACTTC.

The chain is built from TRBV15 and TRBJ2-5; D is possibly TRBD2 (7 bases). Looked up from germline, CDR1 is LNHNV and CDR2 is YYDKDF (reference sequence). V was clipped by 2 bases and J by 5 bases, with 12 bases between them. The CDR3 loop spans 14 amino acids. CDR3: CATSRRGGGETQYF. For the CDR3, the DNA is TGTGCCACCAGCAGACGAGGGGGAGGGGAGACCCAGTACTTC. The full variable domain, completed using reference TRBV15 and TRBJ2-5, is DAMVIQNPRYQVTQFGKPVTLSCSQTLNHNVMYWYQQKSSQAPKLLFHYYDKDFNNEADTPDNFQSRRPNTSFCFLDIRSPGLGDTAMYLCATSRRGGGETQYFGPGTRLLVL.

The V call is TRBV7-9, the J call TRBJ2-5; 9 bases map to TRBD2. CDR3 length: 16 residues. Germline values: CDR1 SEHNR, CDR2 FQNEAQ (reference sequence). The trim removed 5 bases at V and 7 bases at J, leaving 14 bases unmatched. Written as DNA, the CDR3 is TGTGCCAGCAGCCGTTTAGCGGGAGATCCCCTGGGGACCCAGTACTTC. Translated: CASSRLAGDPLGTQYF.

V is TRBV18 and J is TRBJ2-6, with 7 bases aligning to TRBD2. This CDR3 is built from 22 residues. Unmatched junction bases numbered 21, after V lost 4 bases and J lost 0 bases. The germline gives CDR1 KGHSH, CDR2 LQKENI. The CDR3 region is CASSLFLTAGRISFSGANVLTF. Written as DNA, the CDR3 is TGTGCCAGCTCACTTTTTCTGACAGCCGGGAGGATTTCTTTCTCTGGGGCCAACGTCCTGACTTTC.

The chain uses TRBV11-2 and TRBJ1-2, with 8 bases identical to TRBD1. V was clipped by 6 bases and J by 1 base; unmatched bases: 4. CDR1 is SGHAT, CDR2 FQNNGV, per germline. This CDR3 has 14 amino acids. CDR3 nucleotides: TGTGCCAGCAGATTTACAGGGGGTAACTATGGCTACACCTTC. Its translation is CASRFTGGNYGYTF.

The genes are TRBV29-1 and TRBJ1-5, with 7 bases matching TRBD1. Germline CDR1 and CDR2: SQVTM and ANQGSEA. This CDR3 spans 13 amino acids. Losses at the gene ends were 6 bases for V and 7 bases for J; bases not matched to a gene: 9. CDR3 amino acids: CSVSTGAPQPQHF. CDR3 coding DNA: TGCAGCGTGTCAACAGGGGCCCCACAGCCCCAGCATTTT.

This clone was seen once. The chain is built from TRBV7-9 and TRBJ1-4; D ambiguous. The V end was cut by 8 bases, the J end by 8 bases, with 18 bases between. The germline V gene has CDR1 SEHNR and CDR2 FQNEAQ (reference sequence). The CDR3 runs 14 residues. CDR3 nucleotides: TGTGCCAGCGACCTATTCACTGGCCCCGAAAAACTGTTTTTT. Its translation: CASDLFTGPEKLFF.

The V call is TRBV9, the J call TRBJ1-3; 9 bases map to TRBD1. The germline gives CDR1 SGDLS, CDR2 YYNGEE. The CDR3 loop spans 17 amino acids. With 4 bases clipped from V and 2 bases from J, the junction kept 10 bases outside the gene matches. CDR3 in DNA: TGTGCCAGCAGCCCCAGTCCCGGGACAGGGACTGGAAACACCATATATTTT. Encoded protein: CASSPSPGTGTGNTIYF.

The chain couples TRBV2 to TRBJ2-1; 11 bases are shared with TRBD2. V was clipped by 6 bases and J by 7 bases; unmatched bases: 11. This CDR3 spans 16 amino acids. Germline V gene lookup returns CDR1 SNHLY and CDR2 FYNNEI. CDR3 nucleotide sequence: TGTGCCAGCAGCGTTATTGCCGGGACTAGCGGTAATGAGCAGTTCTTC. Translated: CASSVIAGTSGNEQFF.

The V and J genes are TRBV5-1 and TRBJ2-3; D not resolved. This CDR3 contains 16 residues. Trimming stripped 1 base from V and 4 bases from J, with 16 bases between. Germline lookup yields CDR1 SGHRS and CDR2 YFSETQ. The CDR3 region is CASSLSGRLVPDTQYF. The CDR3 DNA sequence: TGCGCCAGCAGCTTGAGTGGCCGCCTAGTCCCAGATACGCAGTATTTT. The variable domain in full, with the rest retrieved from reference TRBV5-1 and TRBJ2-3, is KAGVTQTPRYLIKTRGQQVTLSCSPISGHRSVSWYQQTPGQGLQFLFEYFSETQRNKGNFPGRFSGRQFSNSRSEMNVSTLELGDSALYLCASSLSGRLVPDTQYFGPGTRLTVL.

In this sample, this clone turned up once. The chain is built from TRBV15 and TRBJ1-2; TRBD1 might be the D (6 bases). V shed 2 bases and J shed 0 bases, with 13 bases lying between them. Germline-derived CDR1 and CDR2 are LNHNV and YYDKDF (reference sequence). This CDR3 spans 16 amino acids. CDR3 nucleotide sequence: TGTGCCACCAGCAGATCGGGGGCAGGGACTAACTATGGCTACACCTTC. It specifies CATSRSGAGTNYGYTF.

The chain has TRBV5-4 and TRBJ1-1; TRBD1 agrees at 9 bases. The CDR3 has 17 residues. Germline-derived CDR1 and CDR2 are SGHNT and YYREEE (reference sequence). The V gene end was trimmed by 3 bases and the J gene end by 4 bases; junction bases not matched to a gene: 13. In DNA, the CDR3 is TGTGCCAGCAGCTCCGGGACAGGGTCTCGAGCGCGCACTGAAGCTTTCTTT. It specifies CASSSGTGSRARTEAFF.